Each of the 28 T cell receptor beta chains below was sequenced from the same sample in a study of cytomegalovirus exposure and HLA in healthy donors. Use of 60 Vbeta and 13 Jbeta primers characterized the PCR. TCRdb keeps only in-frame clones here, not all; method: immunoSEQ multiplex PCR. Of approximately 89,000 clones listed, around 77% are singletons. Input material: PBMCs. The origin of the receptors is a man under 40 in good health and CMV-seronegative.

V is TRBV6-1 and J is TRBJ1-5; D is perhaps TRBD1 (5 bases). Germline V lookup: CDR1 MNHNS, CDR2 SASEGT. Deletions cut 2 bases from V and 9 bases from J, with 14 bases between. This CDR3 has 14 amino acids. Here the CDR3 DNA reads TGTGCCAGCAGTGAACAGGGCGCTCTTTGGCCCCAGCATTTT. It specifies CASSEQGALWPQHF.

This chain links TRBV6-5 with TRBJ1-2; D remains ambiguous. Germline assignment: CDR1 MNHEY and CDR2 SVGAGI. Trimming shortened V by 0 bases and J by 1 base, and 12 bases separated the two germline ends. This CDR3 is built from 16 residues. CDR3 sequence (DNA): TGTGCCAGCAGTTACTCGGGCAGTTATTTTAACTATGGCTACACCTTC. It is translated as CASSYSGSYFNYGYTF.

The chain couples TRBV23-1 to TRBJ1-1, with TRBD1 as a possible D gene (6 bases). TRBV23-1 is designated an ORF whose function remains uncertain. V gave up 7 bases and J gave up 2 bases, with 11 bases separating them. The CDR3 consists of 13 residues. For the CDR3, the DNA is TGCGCCAGCACCAGACAGGTTAACACTGAAGCTTTCTTT. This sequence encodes CASTRQVNTEAFF.

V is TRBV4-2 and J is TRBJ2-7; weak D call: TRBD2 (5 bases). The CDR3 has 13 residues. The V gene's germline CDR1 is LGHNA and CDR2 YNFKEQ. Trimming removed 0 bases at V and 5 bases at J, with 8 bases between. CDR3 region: CASSQDTGDEQYF. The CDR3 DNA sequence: TGTGCCAGCAGCCAAGATACCGGGGACGAGCAGTACTTC.

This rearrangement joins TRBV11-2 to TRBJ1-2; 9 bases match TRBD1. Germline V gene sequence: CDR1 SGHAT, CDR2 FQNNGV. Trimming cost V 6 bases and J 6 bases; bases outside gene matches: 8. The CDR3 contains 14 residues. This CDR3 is CASSWKDRGNGYTF. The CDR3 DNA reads TGTGCCAGCAGTTGGAAGGACAGGGGTAATGGCTACACCTTC.

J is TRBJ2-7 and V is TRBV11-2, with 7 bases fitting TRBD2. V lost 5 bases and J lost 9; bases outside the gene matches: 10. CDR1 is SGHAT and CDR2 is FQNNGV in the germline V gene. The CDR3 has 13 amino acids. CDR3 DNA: TGTGCCAGCAGCAGCGGGACCCAGGAGTCGCAGTACTTC. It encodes CASSSGTQESQYF.

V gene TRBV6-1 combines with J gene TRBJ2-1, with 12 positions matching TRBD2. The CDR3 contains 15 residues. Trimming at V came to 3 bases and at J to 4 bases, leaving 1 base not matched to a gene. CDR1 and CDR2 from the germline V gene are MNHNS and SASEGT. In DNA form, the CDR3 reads TGTGCCAGCAGTGATCTAGCGGGAGGGTACAATGAGCAGTTCTTC. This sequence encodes CASSDLAGGYNEQFF.

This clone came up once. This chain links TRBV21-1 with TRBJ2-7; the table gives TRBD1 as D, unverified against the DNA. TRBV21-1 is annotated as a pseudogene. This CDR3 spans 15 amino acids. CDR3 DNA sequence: TGTGCCAGCAGCAGAGACAGGATTTGCACCTACGAGCAGTACTTC. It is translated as CASSRDRICTYEQYF.

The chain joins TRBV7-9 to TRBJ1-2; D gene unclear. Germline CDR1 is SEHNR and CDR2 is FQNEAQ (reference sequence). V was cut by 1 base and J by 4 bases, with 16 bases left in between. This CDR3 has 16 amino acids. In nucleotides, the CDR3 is TGTGCCAGCAGCTTAGGAGGGAAAGGGATTTTCTATGGCTACACCTTC. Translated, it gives CASSLGGKGIFYGYTF.

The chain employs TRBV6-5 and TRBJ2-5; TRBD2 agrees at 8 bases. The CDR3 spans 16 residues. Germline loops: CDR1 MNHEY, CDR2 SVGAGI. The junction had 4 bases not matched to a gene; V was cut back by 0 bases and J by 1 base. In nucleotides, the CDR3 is TGTGCCAGCAGTTACTCGCAGCGGGGGCTCCAAGAGACCCAGTACTTC. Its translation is CASSYSQRGLQETQYF.

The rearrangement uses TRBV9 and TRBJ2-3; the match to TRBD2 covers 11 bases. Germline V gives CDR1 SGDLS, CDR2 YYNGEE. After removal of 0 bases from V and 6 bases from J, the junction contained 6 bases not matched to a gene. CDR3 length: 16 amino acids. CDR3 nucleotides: TGTGCCAGCAGCGTAGATATAGCGGGGGGGCTGGATACGCAGTATTTT. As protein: CASSVDIAGGLDTQYF.

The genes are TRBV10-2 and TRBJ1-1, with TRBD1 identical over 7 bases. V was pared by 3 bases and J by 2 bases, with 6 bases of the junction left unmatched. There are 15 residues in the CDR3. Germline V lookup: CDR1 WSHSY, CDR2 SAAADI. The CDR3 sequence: CASSDGTGANTEAFF. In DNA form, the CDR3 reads TGCGCCAGCAGTGACGGTACAGGGGCTAACACTGAAGCTTTCTTT.

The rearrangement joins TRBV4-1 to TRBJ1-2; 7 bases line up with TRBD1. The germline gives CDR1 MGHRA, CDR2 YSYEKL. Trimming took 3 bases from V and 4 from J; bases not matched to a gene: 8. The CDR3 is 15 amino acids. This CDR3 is CASSQKPGQTYGYTF. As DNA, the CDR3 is TGCGCCAGCAGCCAGAAACCGGGACAGACCTATGGCTACACCTTC.

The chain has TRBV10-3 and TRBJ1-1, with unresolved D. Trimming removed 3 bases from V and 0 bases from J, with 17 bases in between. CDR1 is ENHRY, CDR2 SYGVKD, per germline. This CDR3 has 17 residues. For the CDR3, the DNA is TGTGCCATCAGTGAAGATCCCGGCAGCGGAATGAACACTGAAGCTTTCTTT. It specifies CAISEDPGSGMNTEAFF.

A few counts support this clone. The CDR3: CASSPTENTEAFF. CDR3 DNA sequence: TGTGCCAGCTCACCGACAGAGAACACTGAAGCTTTCTTT. This chain connects TRBV18 to TRBJ1-1; a possible D gene is TRBD1 (5 bases). The germline V gene has CDR1 KGHSH and CDR2 LQKENI. Trimming took 3 bases from V and 1 from J, leaving 6 bases between them. This CDR3 region has 13 residues.

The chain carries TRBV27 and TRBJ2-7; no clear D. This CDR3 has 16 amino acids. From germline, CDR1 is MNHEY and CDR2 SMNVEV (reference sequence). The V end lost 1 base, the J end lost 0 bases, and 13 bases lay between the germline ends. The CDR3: CASSLFAERTSYEQYF. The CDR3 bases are TGTGCCAGCAGTTTATTCGCGGAACGTACCTCCTACGAGCAGTACTTC.

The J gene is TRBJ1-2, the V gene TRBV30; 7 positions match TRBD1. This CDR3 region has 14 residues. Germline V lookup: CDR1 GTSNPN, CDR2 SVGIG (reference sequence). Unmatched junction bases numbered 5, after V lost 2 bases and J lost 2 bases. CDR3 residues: CAWSHAGGNYGYTF. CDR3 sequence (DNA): TGTGCCTGGAGTCATGCAGGGGGGAACTATGGCTACACCTTC.

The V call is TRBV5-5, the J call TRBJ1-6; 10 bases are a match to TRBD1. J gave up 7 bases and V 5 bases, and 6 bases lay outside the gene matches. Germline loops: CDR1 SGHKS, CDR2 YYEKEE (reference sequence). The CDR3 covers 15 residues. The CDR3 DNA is TGTGCCAGCAGTTGGGGGACAGGGGAAAATTCACCCCTCCACTTT. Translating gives CASSWGTGENSPLHF.

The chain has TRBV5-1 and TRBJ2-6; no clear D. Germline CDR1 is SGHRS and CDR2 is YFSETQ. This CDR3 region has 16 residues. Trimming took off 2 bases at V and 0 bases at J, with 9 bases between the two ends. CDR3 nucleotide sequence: TGCGCCAGCAGCTTAATTTCCGGCTCTGGGGCCAACGTCCTGACTTTC. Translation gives CASSLISGSGANVLTF.

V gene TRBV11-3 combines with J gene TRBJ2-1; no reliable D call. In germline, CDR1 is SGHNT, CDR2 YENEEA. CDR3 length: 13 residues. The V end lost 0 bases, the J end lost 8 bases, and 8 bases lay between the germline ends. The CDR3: CASSLDSRDEQFF. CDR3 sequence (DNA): TGTGCCAGCAGCTTAGATTCTCGGGATGAGCAGTTCTTC.

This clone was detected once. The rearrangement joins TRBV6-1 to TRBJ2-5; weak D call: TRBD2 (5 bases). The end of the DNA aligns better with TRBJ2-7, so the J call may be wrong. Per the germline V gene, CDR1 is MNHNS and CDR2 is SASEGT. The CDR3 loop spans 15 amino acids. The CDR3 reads CASNSRGLSSYEQYF. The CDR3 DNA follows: TGTGCCAGCAATTCGAGAGGGCTAAGCTCCTACGAGCAGTACTTC.

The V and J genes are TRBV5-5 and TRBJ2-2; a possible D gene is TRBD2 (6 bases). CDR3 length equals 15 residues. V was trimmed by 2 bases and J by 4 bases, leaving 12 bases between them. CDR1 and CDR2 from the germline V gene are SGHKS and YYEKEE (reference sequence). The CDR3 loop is CASSFIGGGTGELFF. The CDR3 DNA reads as TGTGCCAGCAGCTTTATCGGGGGAGGCACCGGGGAGCTGTTTTTT.

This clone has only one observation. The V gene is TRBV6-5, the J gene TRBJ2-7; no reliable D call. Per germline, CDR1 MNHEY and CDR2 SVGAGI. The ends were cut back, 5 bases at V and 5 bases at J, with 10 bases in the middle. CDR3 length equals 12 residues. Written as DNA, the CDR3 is TGTGCCAGCAGTCAATCACACCACGAGCAGTACTTC. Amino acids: CASSQSHHEQYF.

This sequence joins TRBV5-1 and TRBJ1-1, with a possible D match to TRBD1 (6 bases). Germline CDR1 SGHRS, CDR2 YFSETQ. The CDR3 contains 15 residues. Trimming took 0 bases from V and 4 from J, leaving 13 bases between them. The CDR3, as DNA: TGCGCCAGCAGCTTGGTAGCAGGGACACCCACTGAAGCTTTCTTT. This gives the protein CASSLVAGTPTEAFF.

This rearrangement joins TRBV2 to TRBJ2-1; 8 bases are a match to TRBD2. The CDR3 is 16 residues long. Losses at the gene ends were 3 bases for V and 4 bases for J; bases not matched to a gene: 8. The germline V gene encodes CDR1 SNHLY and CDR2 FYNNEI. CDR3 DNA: TGTGCCAGCAGTGATGTCGGGCGGGGGGAATACAATGAGCAGTTCTTC. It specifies CASSDVGRGEYNEQFF.

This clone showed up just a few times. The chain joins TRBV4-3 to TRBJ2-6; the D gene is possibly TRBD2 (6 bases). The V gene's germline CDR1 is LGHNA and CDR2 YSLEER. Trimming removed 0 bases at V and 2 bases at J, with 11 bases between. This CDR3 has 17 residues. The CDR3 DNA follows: TGCGCCAGCAGCCAAGAATTTGGAGGGGCTGGGGCCAACGTCCTGACTTTC. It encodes CASSQEFGGAGANVLTF.

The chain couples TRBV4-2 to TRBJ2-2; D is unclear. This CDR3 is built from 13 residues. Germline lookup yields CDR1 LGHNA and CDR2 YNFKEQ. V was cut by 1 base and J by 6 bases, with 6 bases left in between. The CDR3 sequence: CASSQGLAGELFF. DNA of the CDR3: TGTGCCAGCAGCCAAGGTCTAGCCGGGGAGCTGTTTTTT.

The CDR3 here is CASSQVDQVHYGYTF. The CDR3 nucleotides are TGCGCCAGCAGCCAAGTCGATCAGGTTCACTATGGCTACACCTTC. The J gene is TRBJ1-2, the V gene TRBV4-1; D not certain. CDR1 MGHRA and CDR2 YSYEKL come from the germline V gene. The CDR3 loop spans 15 amino acids. Trimming left V 1 base short and J 3 bases short, with 12 bases between.